This T cell receptor (beta chain) is from a study of blood T cells in healthy people across ages. The length of the CDR3 is 17 residues. V lost 2 bases and J lost 4, with 15 bases in between. The germline V gene encodes CDR1 MNHEY and CDR2 SMNVEV (reference sequence). Sample-barcoded 5' priming and a J-beta primer mix drove a second PCR of about 7 to 11 cycles. TCRdb re-called the 5' RACE reads through MiXCR, storing one row per CDR3 protein. Among roughly 930,000 distinct CDR3 sequences, around 49% were seen once, and the ten largest hold over 10%. The table lists this clonotype with many counts. Sequenced: blood. This clonotype was sampled from a man under 40 in good health. The chain joins TRBV27 to TRBJ2-6; tentatively, D is TRBD2 (5 bases). This CDR3 reads CASSLSLRAAGANVLTF. In nucleotides, the CDR3 is TGTGCCAGCAGTTTAAGTTTGAGGGCAGCAGGGGCCAACGTCCTGACTTTC.